This T cell receptor (beta chain) was sequenced for a study of cytomegalovirus exposure and HLA in healthy donors. Study-level points and caveats: Presence/absence analysis assumed near-uniform sequencing depth across donors.

Details on this clone: Its specificity is not known.

Amplification used 60 Vbeta primers and 13 Jbeta primers. The table came from immunoSEQ multiplex PCR; TCRdb's copy has only in-frame clones and leaves some out. The sample lists over 130,000 clones, 70% seen once, with 1.5% to 2% in the top ten. What was sequenced was PBMCs. This TCR derives from a woman aged 30 to 39 in good health and CMV-seronegative.

The CDR3 region has the DNA TGTGCCAGCAGCCCCCGGACAGGGGTAGGAAACACCATATATTTT. It codes for CASSPRTGVGNTIYF. The chain recombines TRBV16 with TRBJ1-3; 9 bases align to TRBD1. CDR1 is KGHSY and CDR2 is FQNENV in the germline V gene. The J segment lost 4 bases and the V segment lost 4 bases, leaving 5 bases of the junction unmatched. This CDR3 comprises 15 residues.